What follows is one TCR beta chain and its context. Trimming took 5 bases from V and 7 from J, leaving 15 bases between them. The length of the CDR3 is 13 residues. Germline V gene lookup returns CDR1 SGHTA and CDR2 FQGNSA. Libraries were prepared by immunoSEQ multiplex PCR; TCRdb keeps only in-frame clonotypes and omits some of them. The table has about 56,000 clones, around 85% seen once. This sample is part of a study of T cell changes during pregnancy in multiple sclerosis. The sequence was obtained from a female donor with multiple sclerosis, enrolled in a pregnancy study. This chain connects TRBV7-2 to TRBJ2-7; a weak D match, TRBD1 (6 bases). The source material was CD4+ T cells from peripheral blood mononuclear cells, sampled in the third trimester of pregnancy. CDR3 amino acids: CASSMERQGEQYF. In DNA, the CDR3 is TGTGCCAGCAGCATGGAGCGTCAGGGGGAGCAGTACTTC.